A selection of T cell receptor beta chains follows, all from one sample in a study of CD8+ T cells in alopecia areata. The repertoire was sequenced with immunoSEQ multiplex PCR; TCRdb's copy has only in-frame clones and lacks some. The data contain 150,000 or so clones, about 71% of them singletons. This specimen consisted of CD4+ T cells sorted from blood, obtained at week 4, from a patient treated with tofacitinib. The receptors were sampled from a human donor with alopecia areata. The CDR3 runs from the conserved cysteine through the conserved F or W. Fields, in order: clone size, V gene, D gene, J gene, CDR3 DNA, CDR3 protein. D genes are given only for firm matches. For some rows the clone size is stated as once, few or many, or as a class when expanded; others skip it.

size: -; V: TRBV7-9; D: TRBD1; J: TRBJ1-1; DNA: TGTGCCAGCAGCCGGGAACAGGGGACTGAAGCTTTCTTT; CDR3: CASSREQGTEAFF
size: -; V: TRBV29-1; D: -; J: TRBJ2-5; DNA: TGCAGCGTTCGACGTCTTGGGGAGACCCAGTACTTC; CDR3: CSVRRLGETQYF
size: few; V: TRBV5-4; D: TRBD1; J: TRBJ2-2; DNA: TGTGCCAGCAAGCCGGACAGGGGGGTTACCGGGGAGCTGTTTTTT; CDR3: CASKPDRGVTGELFF
size: few; V: TRBV10-3; D: -; J: TRBJ1-1; DNA: TGTGCCATCAGCGCCGGGGTTGAAGCTTTCTTT; CDR3: CAISAGVEAFF
size: -; V: TRBV4-2; D: -; J: TRBJ2-2; DNA: TGTGCCAGCAGCCAAGTTATCGGGCGGCCAACCACCGGGGAGCTGTTTTTT; CDR3: CASSQVIGRPTTGELFF
size: -; V: TRBV29-1; D: -; J: TRBJ1-2; DNA: TGCAGCATTGGGGGTTACTATGGCTACACCTTC; CDR3: CSIGGYYGYTF
size: -; V: TRBV6-5; D: -; J: TRBJ1-1; DNA: TGTGCCAGCAGCCTAGAGTCAATCGGGAACCCTGAAGCTTTCTTT; CDR3: CASSLESIGNPEAFF
size: -; V: TRBV6-5; D: -; J: TRBJ2-1; DNA: TGTGCCAGCAGTCAGGGGGAGGGACAGTTCTTC; CDR3: CASSQGEGQFF
size: -; V: TRBV30; D: TRBD2; J: TRBJ2-1; DNA: TGTGTTACAGCGGGGGGGCGGAATGAGCAGTTCTTC; CDR3: CVTAGGRNEQFF
size: -; V: TRBV7-2; D: -; J: TRBJ2-2; DNA: TGTGCCAGCAGCTTGCAGGTTGGGGCCGGGGAGCTGTTTTTT; CDR3: CASSLQVGAGELFF
size: -; V: TRBV30; D: -; J: TRBJ2-7; DNA: TGTGCCTGGGCTGGGATCTACGAGCAGTACTTC; CDR3: CAWAGIYEQYF
size: -; V: TRBV2; D: TRBD1; J: TRBJ2-5; DNA: TGTGCCAGCAGAGTACAGGGGGCTTACCAAGAGACCCAGTACTTC; CDR3: CASRVQGAYQETQYF
size: -; V: TRBV12-5; D: -; J: TRBJ2-5; DNA: TGTGCTAGTGCCCTCCAAGAGACCCAGTACTTC; CDR3: CASALQETQYF
size: -; V: TRBV5-1; D: -; J: TRBJ2-7; DNA: TGCGCCAGCAGCGCCAAAGGATCCTACGAGCAGTACTTC; CDR3: CASSAKGSYEQYF
size: -; V: TRBV2; D: -; J: TRBJ1-6; DNA: TGTGCCAGCAATGGGGCGGTCTCTCCAAGTTCACCCCTCCACTTT; CDR3: CASNGAVSPSSPLHF
size: -; V: TRBV2; D: -; J: TRBJ1-5; DNA: TGTGCCAGCAAGGCCAGGACCCTTTCAACGCAGCCCCAGCATTTT; CDR3: CASKARTLSTQPQHF
size: few; V: TRBV12-5; D: -; J: TRBJ2-3; DNA: TGTGCTAGTGGTTTCGGGGGCACAGATACGCAGTATTTT; CDR3: CASGFGGTDTQYF
size: -; V: TRBV11-2; D: -; J: TRBJ2-7; DNA: TGTGCCAGCAGCCCCGGTAGGGATTGGCAGTACTTC; CDR3: CASSPGRDWQYF
size: -; V: TRBV10-3; D: -; J: TRBJ2-3; DNA: TGTGCCATCAGTGGGGACGCCACAGATACGCAGTATTTT; CDR3: CAISGDATDTQYF
size: -; V: TRBV30; D: -; J: TRBJ2-7; DNA: TGTGCCTGGTCCCCCTCCTACGAGCAGTACTTC; CDR3: CAWSPSYEQYF
size: -; V: TRBV15; D: -; J: TRBJ2-5; DNA: TGTGCCACCAGCAGCGGGGTCCAAGAGACCCAGTACTTC; CDR3: CATSSGVQETQYF
size: few; V: TRBV19; D: TRBD1; J: TRBJ2-1; DNA: TGTGCCAGTAGTATCAGGGGGCCGTACAATGAGCAGTTCTTC; CDR3: CASSIRGPYNEQFF
size: -; V: TRBV9; D: -; J: TRBJ1-5; DNA: TGTGCCAGCAGCGAGCCCCCGGGGGAGTGGGTGTTTGGCAATCAGCCCCAGCATTTT; CDR3: CASSEPPGEWVFGNQPQHF
size: few; V: TRBV7-9; D: -; J: TRBJ1-1; DNA: TGTGCCAGCAGCTTACCCAAGGGGGGGAACACTGAAGCTTTCTTT; CDR3: CASSLPKGGNTEAFF
size: few; V: TRBV15; D: TRBD1; J: TRBJ1-6; DNA: TGTGCCACCAGCAGATACAGGGGCCCCAATTCACCCCTCCACTTT; CDR3: CATSRYRGPNSPLHF
size: few; V: TRBV10-3; D: -; J: TRBJ2-7; DNA: TGTGCCATCAGTGGGGGGTACGAGCAGTACTTC; CDR3: CAISGGYEQYF
size: -; V: TRBV6-1; D: -; J: TRBJ1-6; DNA: TGTGCCAGCAGCGGCGGGGACGTGAATTCACCCCTCCACTTT; CDR3: CASSGGDVNSPLHF
size: -; V: TRBV5-1; D: -; J: TRBJ2-2; DNA: TGCGCCAGCAGCTTGGACCCTTCCGGGGAGCTGTTTTTT; CDR3: CASSLDPSGELFF
size: -; V: TRBV18; D: TRBD2; J: TRBJ2-5; DNA: TGTGCCAGCTCACCAATACAACTAGCGGGGGAAGAGACCCAGTACTTC; CDR3: CASSPIQLAGEETQYF